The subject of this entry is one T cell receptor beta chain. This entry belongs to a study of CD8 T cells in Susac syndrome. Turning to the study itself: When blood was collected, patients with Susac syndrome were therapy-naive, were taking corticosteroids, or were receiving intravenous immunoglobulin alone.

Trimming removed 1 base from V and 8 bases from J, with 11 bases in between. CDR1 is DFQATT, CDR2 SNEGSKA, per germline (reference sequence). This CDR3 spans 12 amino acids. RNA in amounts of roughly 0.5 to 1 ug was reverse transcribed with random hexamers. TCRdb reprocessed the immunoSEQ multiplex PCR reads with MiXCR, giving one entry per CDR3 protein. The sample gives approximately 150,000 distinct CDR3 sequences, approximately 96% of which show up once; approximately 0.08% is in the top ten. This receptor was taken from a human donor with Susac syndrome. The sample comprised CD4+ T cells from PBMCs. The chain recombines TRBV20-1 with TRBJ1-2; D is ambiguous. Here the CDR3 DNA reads TGCAGTGCTAGAGTAGCCGCGGAGGGCTACACCTTC. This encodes CSARVAAEGYTF.